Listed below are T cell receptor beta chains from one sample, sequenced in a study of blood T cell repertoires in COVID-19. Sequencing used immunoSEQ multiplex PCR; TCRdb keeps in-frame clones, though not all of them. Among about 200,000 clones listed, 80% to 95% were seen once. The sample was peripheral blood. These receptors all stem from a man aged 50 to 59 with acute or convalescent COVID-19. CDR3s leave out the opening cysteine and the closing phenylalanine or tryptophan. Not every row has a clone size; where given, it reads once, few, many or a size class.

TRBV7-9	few	ASSFETGGTEAF
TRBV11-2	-	ASSGRQSVRSYNEQF
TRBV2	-	ASPRAGEPEAF
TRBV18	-	ASSPGSTGDTYEQY
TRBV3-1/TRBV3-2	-	ASSQDDRVEKLF
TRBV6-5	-	ASRLTATNEKLF
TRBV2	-	ASSPGRRGEKLF
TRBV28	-	ASKGQTNYGYT
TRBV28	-	ASAALAGLLAGPVGEQF
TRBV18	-	ASSRTGFGTEAF
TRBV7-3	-	ASSSPGAGYT
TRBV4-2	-	ASSQASGPSSGNTIY
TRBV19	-	ATGGTSDTQY
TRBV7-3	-	ASSVGTSNEQF
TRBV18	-	ASITTLAENTGELF
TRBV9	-	ASSSGYPDTQY
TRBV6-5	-	ASNNRATGENIQY
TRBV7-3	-	ASSLGLAPGELF
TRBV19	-	ASSIQGSSYEQY
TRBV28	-	ASNPGGAGNTIY
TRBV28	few	ASRASGRYYEQY
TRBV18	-	ASSPGQGSVFEQY
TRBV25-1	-	ASRGGGVIGEKLF
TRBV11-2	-	ASSHLRGSSGNTIY
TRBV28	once	ASEGGYSYEQY
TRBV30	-	AWSRQGSGELF
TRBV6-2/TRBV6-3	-	ASSYSGGAHQPQH
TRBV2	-	ASSERTGDSPLH
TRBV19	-	ASRLLPRGGSNQPQH
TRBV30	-	AWSVGLAGGGNTQY
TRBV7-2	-	ASSLAGRTGNTIY
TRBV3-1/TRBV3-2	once	ASSQMTAGGPYEQY
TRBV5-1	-	ASSFGLAGGPVNEQF
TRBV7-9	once	ASSLVASGADEQF
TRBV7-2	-	ASSLAPGTNYGYT
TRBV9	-	ASSVRQDDSYEQY
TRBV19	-	ASSLQGLGQPQH
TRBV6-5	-	ASSYTGTGQETQY
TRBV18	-	ASSPSGGNQPQH
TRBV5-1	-	ASSPGTGGFLGTDTQY
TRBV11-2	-	ASSLTEAGVQF
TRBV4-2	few	ASSQSTPGSNQPQH
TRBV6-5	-	ASSYSGQGAAETQY
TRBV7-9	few	ASSLTQTGAGYT
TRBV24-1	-	ATYNSRVLRPQH
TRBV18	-	ASSAGPMNTEAF
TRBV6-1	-	ASSEEQLILATNEKLF
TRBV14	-	ASRDRVNTGELF
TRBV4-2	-	ASSTGDFNYGYT
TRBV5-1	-	ASSRGLAGGDSTDTQY
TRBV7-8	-	ATVRGTRPRANEQF
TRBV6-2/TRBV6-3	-	ASSYMGQTYSNQPQH
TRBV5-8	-	ASSRPETGGNEKLF